This record looks at one T cell receptor (beta chain) sequence and its context. Its antigen is unidentified. This sample was included in a study of T cell repertoires in cytomegalovirus infection. For the study at large: An indication of both CMV infection and matching HLA type came from public TCR beta signatures. Study-level points and caveats: Carriers of CMV and the relevant HLA type were discriminated by public TCR beta frequency. HLA-C-restricted CMV-specific TCR beta clonotypes prevailed in the ex vivo response.

TCRdb fed the reads into MiXCR, producing one record per CDR3 protein. The repertoire has roughly 230,000 distinct CDR3 sequences, 22% of them found once; the top ten carry 18%. Germline lookup yields CDR1 SNHLY and CDR2 FYNNEI. This CDR3 spans 16 amino acids. V lost 6 bases to trimming and J lost 4 bases; unmatched junction nucleotides: 10. The rearrangement uses TRBV2 and TRBJ2-7, with 12 bases matching TRBD2. The sequencing input was CD8+ T cells from PBMCs. This sequence was found in a human donor in good health (CMV status not recorded). Some clones in this sample may be carry-over from other donors' samples. CDR3 in amino acids: CASSATRLAGDYEQYF. CDR3 DNA: TGTGCCAGCAGCGCCACCAGACTAGCGGGGGATTACGAGCAGTACTTC.